These 7 T cell receptor beta chains came from one sample sequenced in a study of T cells in women clearing cervical HPV infection. The protocol was immunoSEQ multiplex PCR, while the TCRdb copy is restricted to in-frame clones and leaves out a portion. This repertoire includes tens of thousands of clones. Sequencing was performed on blood buffy coat. The receptors were sampled from a woman aged 18-70 years with a cervical HPV16 infection that either progressed to CIN3+ or cleared (not recorded which).

About this clone itself: The read falls 3 residues short of the CDR3 end, and the missing part is taken from the germline J gene. This sequence joins TRBV2 and TRBJ2-4, with TRBD1 as a possible D gene (6 bases). This CDR3 is 14 amino acids long. CDR1 and CDR2 (germline): SNHLY, FYNNEI. This CDR3 reads CASSERGGTDGQYF. The DNA read from the CDR3 is TGTGCCAGCAGTGAACGTGGGGGCACGGATGGT.

CDR3 sequence reads: CASSFGPLSVYEQYF. Partial CDR3 DNA: TGTGCCAGCAGTTTCGGACCCCTTAGCGTCTACGAG. The V call is TRBV2, the J call TRBJ2-7; maybe TRBD2 (5 bases). The read terminates 3 residues before the CDR3 end, so the remaining end is supplied by the germline J gene. Germline CDR1 and CDR2: SNHLY and FYNNEI. CDR3 length: 15 residues. The germline V and J ends were trimmed by 5 bases and 3 bases, with 17 bases remaining between them.

Comment on this clone: Read data end 3 residues before the CDR3 end; the end is taken from the germline J gene. This rearrangement joins TRBV7-9 to TRBJ2-5; 8 nucleotides align to TRBD1. CDR3 length: 14 amino acids. Germline CDR1 reads SEHNR; CDR2 reads FQNEAQ (reference sequence). V lost 5 bases, J lost 5 bases, and 7 bases stayed unmatched. The sequenced CDR3 bases are TGTGCCAGCAGCCCGTCACAGGGGGAGGAGACC. Encoded protein: CASSPSQGEET. The whole CDR3 protein is CASSPSQGEETQYF.

Note on this clone: The sequence runs out 3 residues before the end of the CDR3; the remainder is reconstructed from the germline J gene. The chain is built from TRBV5-1 and TRBJ1-5; perhaps TRBD1 as D (6 bases). Germline CDR1 and CDR2: SGHRS and YFSETQ. The V gene lost 0 bases and the J gene lost 0 bases, with 7 bases spanning the gap. CDR3 size: 15 residues. Partial CDR3 DNA: TGCGCCAGCAGCTTGGGGACAGTTAGCAATCAGCCC. Its translation is CASSLGTVSNQP. The entire CDR3 protein reads CASSLGTVSNQPQHF.

In the case of this clone: From the germline J gene comes the end of the CDR3, since the read stops 3 residues before it. The genes are TRBV5-1 and TRBJ2-3; tentatively, D is TRBD2 (5 bases). The CDR3 extends over 15 amino acids. Trimming took 0 bases from V and 4 from J, leaving 12 bases between them. Germline CDR1 is SGHRS and CDR2 is YFSETQ. Partial CDR3 DNA: TGCGCCAGCAGCTTGGAACCGGGGTCGGCAGATACG. Protein sequence: CASSLEPGSADT. The CDR3 reads in full as CASSLEPGSADTQYF.

Of note for this clone: The read ends 3 residues early relative to the CDR3; the germline J gene fills the gap. V is TRBV5-1 and J is TRBJ2-7, with D possibly being TRBD1 (7 bases). The ends were cut back, 0 bases at V and 3 bases at J, with 16 bases in the middle. This CDR3 is 16 amino acids long. Looked up from germline, CDR1 is SGHRS and CDR2 is YFSETQ. CDR3 in amino acids: CASSLDPARGVYEQYF. Partial CDR3 DNA: TGCGCCAGCAGCTTGGATCCCGCCAGGGGGGTCTACGAG.

Turning to this clone: The read terminates 3 residues before the CDR3 end, so the remaining end is supplied by the germline J gene. V and J are TRBV2 and TRBJ2-3; 9 nucleotides match TRBD2. V dropped 3 bases and J dropped 2; count of bases not matched to a gene: 3. CDR1 SNHLY and CDR2 FYNNEI come from the germline V gene. The CDR3 spans 15 residues. The part of the CDR3 DNA that was read is TGTGCCAGCAGTGAGTGGACTAGCGACACAGATACG. As protein: CASSEWTSDTDT. The whole CDR3 region reads CASSEWTSDTDTQYF.